This T cell receptor (beta chain) was recovered during a study of shared clonotypes between healthy human individuals. Study-level background: Three CD4 naive, three CD4 memory, two CD8 naive and one CD8 memory plate were used per donor.

The study's findings and limits: A reduction in generation probabilities was seen for non-shared clonotypes relative to those shared by all four donors.

Using immunoSEQ multiplex PCR, the repertoire was profiled, and TCRdb retains in-frame clones only, with some absent. The data hold about 1 million clones, with 75% to 85% observed a single time. With respect to this clone: As yet, its antigen is unknown.

Trimming cost V 0 bases and J 7 bases, with 14 bases left between them. The CDR3 sequence is 14 residues long. CDR1 and CDR2 (germline): SGHRS, YFSETQ. The chain links TRBV5-1 to TRBJ2-7, with no clear D. Sequenced input: memory CD4+ T cells from PBMCs. The sample's subset: CD45RA-negative fraction. The TCR was taken from a man between 18 and 35 years old in good health. Some clones in this sample may be carry-over from other donors' samples. This chain's CDR3 is CASSLVDRLREQYF. The CDR3 DNA sequence: TGCGCCAGCAGCTTGGTAGACCGGCTGAGGGAGCAGTACTTC.